The T cell receptor beta chain described here comes from a study of human T cells and chemical hapten exposure. Study information: The study traced per-sample TCR yield variation mainly to small differences in pooled library volumes.

The CDR3 runs to 16 residues. The junction had 13 bases not matched to a gene; V was cut back by 5 bases and J by 6 bases. The time point: pre-sensitization, week 0. Treatment here: therapeutic diphenylcyclopropenone sensitization with weekly scalp DPC. Blood sampling preceded each patch test application. From the RACE reads, TCRdb called clonotypes with MiXCR, one entry per CDR3 protein. The sample lists 190,000 or so distinct CDR3 sequences; approximately 29% were seen once. The sequence derives from a woman aged 25 to 39 with alopecia areata. Some clones in this sample may be carry-over from other donors' samples. The starting material was whole blood, obtained in connection with sensitization to the hapten diphenylcyclopropenone (DPC). The chain carries TRBV12-3 or TRBV12-4 and TRBJ2-1; TRBD2 matches at 7 bases. The CDR3 loop is CASSRQAGPTPNEQFF. The CDR3 region has the DNA TGTGCCAGCAGTAGACAAGCGGGACCTACCCCCAATGAGCAGTTCTTC.